Detailed here is one T cell receptor beta chain. Its antigen remains unknown. Attachment of unique molecular identifiers was made to individual cDNA molecules. MiXCR, run by TCRdb on the 5' RACE reads, gives a single entry per CDR3 protein. The sample lists tens of thousands of distinct CDR3 sequences; around a tenth were seen once. This sample was included in a study of early T cells in non-severe SARS-CoV-2 infection. Study summary: RNA in bulk from unsorted whole blood was sequenced, and chains were unpaired.

V gave up 4 bases and J gave up 4 bases; unmatched junction bases: 12. There are 16 residues in the CDR3. Germline V gene data show CDR1 as SGHKS and CDR2 as YYEKEE (reference sequence). Study conclusions and caveats: Lookups in VDJdb leaned toward anti-spike CD8 responses and missed private and CD4 specificities.

The material was whole blood, obtained at baseline. The genes are TRBV5-5 and TRBJ2-3, with TRBD1 matching 7 bases. The clonotype was recovered from an adult who was a healthcare worker with PCR-confirmed SARS-CoV-2 infection or an uninfected control (not recorded which). CDR3 bases: TGTGCCAGCAGCCTTAACGCCCGACAGGGAGCAGATACGCAGTATTTT. Translated: CASSLNARQGADTQYF.